These 15 T cell receptor beta chains share one sample of origin, sequenced in a study of blood T cell repertoires in COVID-19. Sequencing used immunoSEQ multiplex PCR; TCRdb keeps in-frame clones, though not all of them. The sample has about 230,000 clones; about 90% are singletons. The specimen sequenced was PBMCs or T cells enriched from blood (not recorded which). The receptor source for this set is a woman aged 25 to 39 who had been exposed to COVID-19.

This clone came up a few times. The genes are TRBV18 and TRBJ1-2, with 7 bases identical to TRBD1. CDR1 and CDR2 from the germline V gene are KGHSH and LQKENI. After removal of 3 bases from V and 1 base from J, the junction contained 5 bases not matched to a gene. This CDR3 contains 15 residues. CDR3 sequence reads: CASSPLGDSNYGYTF. CDR3 DNA sequence: TGTGCCAGCTCACCCCTCGGGGACAGTAACTATGGCTACACCTTC.

The count of this clone is one. The chain combines TRBV5-1 with TRBJ2-7; possible D gene TRBD1, 6 bases. The CDR3 is 14 residues long. The germline V gene encodes CDR1 SGHRS and CDR2 YFSETQ. V lost 2 bases to trimming and J lost 2 bases, with 11 bases between them. The CDR3 DNA reads TGCGCCAGCAGCTTTCAGGGGCCCGCCTACGAGCAGTACTTC. It is translated as CASSFQGPAYEQYF.

The rearrangement links TRBV19 to TRBJ1-3; no reliable D call. The germline V and J ends were trimmed by 5 bases and 0 bases, with 17 bases remaining between them. Germline V gene sequence: CDR1 LNHDA, CDR2 SQIVND (reference sequence). The CDR3 is 17 amino acids. The CDR3 DNA follows: TGTGCCAGTAGTTTGGAGGCCGCGCTAACCTCTGGAAACACCATATATTTT. Translated, it gives CASSLEAALTSGNTIYF.

V gene TRBV5-7 combines with J gene TRBJ1-1, with a weak D call TRBD1 (6 bases). TRBV5-7 is an open reading frame, and its role is uncertain. V lost 6 bases and J 12 bases, leaving 27 bases between the germline ends. This CDR3 contains 15 residues. The CDR3 sequence: CASKYRVGGGGVSFF. The CDR3 bases are TGTGCCAGCAAGTACAGGGTGGGTGGAGGGGGGGTCTCTTTCTTT.

The J gene is TRBJ1-5, the V gene TRBV6-5, with a weak D call TRBD1 (5 bases). Germline CDR1 is MNHEY and CDR2 is SVGAGI. Trimming pared 5 bases from V and 5 bases from J, leaving 16 bases between. The CDR3 is made up of 15 amino acids. The DNA of the CDR3 is TGTGCCAGCAGTCCTGGGGCCTCGGGCCATCAGCCCCAGCATTTT. Translating gives CASSPGASGHQPQHF.

The chain links TRBV5-1 to TRBJ1-2, with 10 bases matching TRBD1. Trimming cost V 0 bases and J 7 bases; bases outside gene matches: 3. In germline, CDR1 is SGHRS, CDR2 YFSETQ. The CDR3 loop spans 14 amino acids. The DNA of the CDR3 is TGCGCCAGCAGCTTGGGGACAGGGGGTTCTGGCTACACCTTC. It specifies CASSLGTGGSGYTF.

The CDR3 sequence is CASSGTSGPGELFF. CDR3 DNA sequence: TGCGCCAGCAGCGGGACTAGTGGCCCCGGGGAGCTGTTTTTT. This chain links TRBV5-1 with TRBJ2-2; 8 bases are a match to TRBD2. The CDR3 loop spans 14 amino acids. The J segment lost 6 bases and the V segment lost 4 bases, leaving 5 bases of the junction unmatched. Germline V CDR1 and CDR2: SGHRS, YFSETQ.

The chain couples TRBV12-3 or TRBV12-4 to TRBJ2-7; 7 bases line up with TRBD2. The junction had 2 bases not matched to a gene; V was cut back by 0 bases and J by 6 bases. This CDR3 region has 13 residues. CDR3 DNA: TGTGCCAGCAGTTTAGCGGGAGGGCTCGAGCAGTACTTC. It specifies CASSLAGGLEQYF.

This chain uses TRBV3-1 (or the pseudogene TRBV3-2) with TRBJ1-6; no clear D. V lost 3 bases and J lost 14, with 8 bases in between. The germline V gene encodes CDR1 LGHDT and CDR2 YNNKEL (reference sequence). The CDR3 consists of 11 residues. DNA of the CDR3: TGTGCCAGCAGCCAGGGAGATTCCCTCCACTTT. It codes for CASSQGDSLHF.

V and J are TRBV6-6 and TRBJ2-3, with a weak D call TRBD2 (7 bases). Deletions cut 7 bases from V and 1 base from J, with 12 bases between. Germline values: CDR1 MNHNY, CDR2 SVGAGI (reference sequence). The CDR3 runs to 14 residues. The CDR3 coding sequence is TGTGCCAGCACCCGAGGGGGGGGCACAGATACGCAGTATTTT. The encoded protein is CASTRGGGTDTQYF.

For this clone: The final CDR3 position lacks the conserved phenylalanine or tryptophan, pointing to a likely read error. The DNA is omitted, as the CDR3 cannot be located on it reliably, and the CDR3 follows TCRdb's listing. The V and J genes are TRBV2 and TRBJ2-7; TRBD1, the table's D call, was not compared with the DNA. The CDR3 spans 13 residues, counting both ends. Germline assignment: CDR1 SNHLY and CDR2 FYNNEI. This CDR3 reads CASSDWGKGQVIG.

The V and J genes are TRBV2 and TRBJ1-2, with 7 bases aligning to TRBD1. This CDR3 spans 12 amino acids. With 9 bases clipped from V and 4 bases from J, the junction kept 5 bases outside the gene matches. The germline V gene has CDR1 SNHLY and CDR2 FYNNEI. The CDR3: CARRTGRYGYTF. CDR3 bases: TGTGCCAGACGGACAGGCCGCTATGGCTACACCTTC.

This chain uses TRBV28 with TRBJ2-1, with 7 bases that match TRBD1. Germline values: CDR1 MDHEN, CDR2 SYDVKM. The J segment lost 15 bases and the V segment lost 4 bases, leaving 15 bases of the junction unmatched. The CDR3 contains 14 residues. For the CDR3, the DNA is TGTGCCAGCAGTTCACTCTACAGGGGCTCTGGTCTGTTCTTC. Encoded protein: CASSSLYRGSGLFF.

For the CDR3, the DNA is TGTGCCAGCTCACCACCCCAGATGAACACTGAAGCTTTCTTT. It yields the protein CASSPPQMNTEAFF. The chain employs TRBV18 and TRBJ1-1; D call uncertain. Germline loops: CDR1 KGHSH, CDR2 LQKENI. V was pared by 0 bases and J by 0 bases, with 5 bases between. The CDR3 is 14 residues long.

The chain uses TRBV28 and TRBJ2-3, with a possible D match to TRBD1 (5 bases). V gave up 5 bases and J gave up 4 bases, with 19 bases separating them. CDR1 MDHEN and CDR2 SYDVKM come from the germline V gene. CDR3 length equals 16 residues. The CDR3 DNA is TGTGCCAGCAGTCAATCCTTCCTAGGGGCGGCAGATACGCAGTATTTT. Its translation: CASSQSFLGAADTQYF.